The table lists the clone carrying this TCR beta chain with a few counts. Its antigen remains unidentified. The CDR3 sequence is 14 residues long. CDR1 is KGHDR, CDR2 SFDVKD, per germline. V shed 2 bases and J shed 3 bases, with 6 bases lying between them. The data stem from a study of identical twins. TCRdb processed the 5' RACE reads anew with MiXCR; each CDR3 protein has one entry. The data show some 260,000 distinct CDR3 sequences, around 15% seen once. Study-wide points: Carriage of fewer insertions was seen in abundant cord blood beta clonotypes, whereas memory repertoires showed none. Surplus twin overlap in beta out-of-frame sequences was less pronounced. Those out-of-frame alpha sequences shared by twins showed an excess of low generation probability. Modelling approaches yielded underestimates of out-of-frame TCR alpha sharing between monozygotic twins.

The chain has TRBV24-1 and TRBJ2-2; unclear D gene. Material: memory (CD45RO+) T cells sorted from blood. The receptor was derived from a woman in her late teens or twenties in good health. CDR3 loop: CATSDYRDTGELFF. The CDR3 DNA sequence: TGTGCCACCAGTGATTACCGGGACACCGGGGAGCTGTTTTTT.